This T cell receptor (beta chain) was identified in a study of T cells after yellow fever vaccination. Study summary: Fractions of low cell number were prepared using SMART-Seq v4 Ultra Low Input.

Findings of the study overall: Detected again after the booster were most primary-vaccination clones, at 95% to 98% CD4 and more than 70% CD8. Repertoires sorted by FACS could include abundant clonotypes that are contaminants from the bulk population.

This CDR3 has 17 residues. Trimming took 6 bases from V and 2 from J; bases not matched to a gene: 11. On this clonotype: The target antigen is unknown.

5'RACE template switching added a universal primer site and UMIs to TCR cDNA. From the 5' RACE reads, TCRdb called clonotypes with MiXCR, one entry per CDR3 protein. The sample shows more than 300,000 distinct CDR3 sequences, approximately 4% of them seen only once. V usage is TRBV12-3 or TRBV12-4 and J usage is TRBJ2-7; 12 nucleotides line up with TRBD2. Sample: PBMCs, taken 15 days after the yellow fever booster vaccination. The receptor was isolated from a man younger than 35 who received the YFV17D yellow fever vaccine. The CDR3 coding sequence is TGTGCCAGCAGCCCCAGACTAGCGGGGGACCGTGCCTACGAGCAGTACTTC. Amino acids: CASSPRLAGDRAYEQYF.